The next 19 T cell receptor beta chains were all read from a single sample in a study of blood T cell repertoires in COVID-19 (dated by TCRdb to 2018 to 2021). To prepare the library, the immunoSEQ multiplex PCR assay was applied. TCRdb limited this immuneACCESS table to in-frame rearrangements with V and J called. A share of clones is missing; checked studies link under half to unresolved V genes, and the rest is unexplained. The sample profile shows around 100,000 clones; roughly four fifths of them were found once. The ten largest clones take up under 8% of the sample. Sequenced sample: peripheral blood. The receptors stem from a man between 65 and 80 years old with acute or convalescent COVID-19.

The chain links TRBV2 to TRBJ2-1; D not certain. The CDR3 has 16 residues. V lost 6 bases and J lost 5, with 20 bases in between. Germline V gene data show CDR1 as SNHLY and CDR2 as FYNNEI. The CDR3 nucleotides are TGTGCCAGCAGCGATCACGCCTCGAACGAGGACAATGAGCAGTTCTTC. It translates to CASSDHASNEDNEQFF.

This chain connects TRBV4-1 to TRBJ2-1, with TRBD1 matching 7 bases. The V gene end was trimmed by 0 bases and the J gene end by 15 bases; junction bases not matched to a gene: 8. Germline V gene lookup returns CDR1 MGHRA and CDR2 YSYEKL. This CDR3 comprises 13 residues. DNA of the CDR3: TGCGCCAGCAGCCAAGACACCTACAGGGGTGTGTTCTTC. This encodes CASSQDTYRGVFF.

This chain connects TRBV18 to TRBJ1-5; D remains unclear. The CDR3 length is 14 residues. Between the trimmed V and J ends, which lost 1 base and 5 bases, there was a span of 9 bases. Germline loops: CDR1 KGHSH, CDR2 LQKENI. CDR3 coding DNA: TGTGCCAGCTCACCACTGTCGCGGGATCAGCCCCAGCATTTT. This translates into CASSPLSRDQPQHF.

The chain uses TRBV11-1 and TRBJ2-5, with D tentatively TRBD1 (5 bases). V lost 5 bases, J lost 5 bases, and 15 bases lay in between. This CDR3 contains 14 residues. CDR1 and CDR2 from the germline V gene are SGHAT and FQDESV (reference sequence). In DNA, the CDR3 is TGTGCCAGCAGCCTGCGTCTGGGGCGGGAGACCCAGTACTTC. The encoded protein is CASSLRLGRETQYF.

The CDR3 DNA reads TGTGCCAGCAGTGAATTTGGGACAGGGATTACCTACGAGCAGTACTTC. Amino acids: CASSEFGTGITYEQYF. V gene TRBV2 combines with J gene TRBJ2-7; 9 bases map to TRBD1. This CDR3 spans 16 amino acids. Germline V lookup: CDR1 SNHLY, CDR2 FYNNEI. After removal of 2 bases from V and 2 bases from J, the junction contained 7 bases not matched to a gene.

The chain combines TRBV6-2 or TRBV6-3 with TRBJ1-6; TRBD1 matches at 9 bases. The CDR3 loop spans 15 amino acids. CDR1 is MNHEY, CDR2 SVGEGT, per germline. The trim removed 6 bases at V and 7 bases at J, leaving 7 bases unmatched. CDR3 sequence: CASSPNRGPNSPLHF. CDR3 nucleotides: TGTGCCAGCAGCCCAAACAGGGGGCCCAATTCACCCCTCCACTTT.

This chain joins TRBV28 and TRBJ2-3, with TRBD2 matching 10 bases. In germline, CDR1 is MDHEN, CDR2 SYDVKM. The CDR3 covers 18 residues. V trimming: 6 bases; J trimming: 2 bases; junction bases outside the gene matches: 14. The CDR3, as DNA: TGTGCCAGCAGAGCTATAGCGGGAGGTCACCTTATCACAGATACGCAGTATTTT. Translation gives CASRAIAGGHLITDTQYF.

The CDR3 DNA follows: TGTGCCAGCTCACCAGGCAACACTGAAGCTTTCTTT. It codes for CASSPGNTEAFF. The V and J genes are TRBV18 and TRBJ1-1; no definite D call. CDR1 and CDR2 (germline): KGHSH, LQKENI. This CDR3 spans 12 amino acids. The V gene lost 2 bases and the J gene lost 2 bases, with 3 bases spanning the gap.

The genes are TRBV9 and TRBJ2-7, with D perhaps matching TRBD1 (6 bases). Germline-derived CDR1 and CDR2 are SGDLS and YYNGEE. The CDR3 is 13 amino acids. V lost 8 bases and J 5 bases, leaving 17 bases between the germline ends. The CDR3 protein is CARSLAGEHEQYF. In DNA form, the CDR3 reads TGTGCCAGGAGTCTGGCAGGGGAACACGAGCAGTACTTC.

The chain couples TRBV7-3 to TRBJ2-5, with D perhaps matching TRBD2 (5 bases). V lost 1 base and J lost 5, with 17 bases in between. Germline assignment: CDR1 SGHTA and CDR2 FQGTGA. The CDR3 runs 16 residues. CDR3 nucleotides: TGTGCCAGCAGCTTAATCGGGCGGGTGGATTCCGAGACCCAGTACTTC. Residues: CASSLIGRVDSETQYF.

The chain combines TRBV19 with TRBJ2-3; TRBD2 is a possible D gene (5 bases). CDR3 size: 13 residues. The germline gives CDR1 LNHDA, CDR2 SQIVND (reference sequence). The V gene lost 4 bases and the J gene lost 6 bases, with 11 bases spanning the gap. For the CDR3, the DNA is TGTGCCAGTAGTAATCGGGGTGGGGATACGCAGTATTTT. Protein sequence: CASSNRGGDTQYF.

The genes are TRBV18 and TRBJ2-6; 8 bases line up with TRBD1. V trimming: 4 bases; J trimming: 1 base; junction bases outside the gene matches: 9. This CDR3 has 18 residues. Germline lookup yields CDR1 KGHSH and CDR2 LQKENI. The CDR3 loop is CASSLRTGITSGANVLTF. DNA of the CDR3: TGTGCCAGCTCACTCAGGACAGGGATTACTTCTGGGGCCAACGTCCTGACTTTC.

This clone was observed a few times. The CDR3 bases are TGTGCCAGCAGCGGCGGACAGGGTCTAGAGACCCAGTACTTC. Residues: CASSGGQGLETQYF. V and J are TRBV9 and TRBJ2-5; 8 nucleotides agree with TRBD1. The CDR3 runs to 14 residues. Germline lookup yields CDR1 SGDLS and CDR2 YYNGEE. The trim removed 3 bases at V and 4 bases at J, leaving 5 bases unmatched.

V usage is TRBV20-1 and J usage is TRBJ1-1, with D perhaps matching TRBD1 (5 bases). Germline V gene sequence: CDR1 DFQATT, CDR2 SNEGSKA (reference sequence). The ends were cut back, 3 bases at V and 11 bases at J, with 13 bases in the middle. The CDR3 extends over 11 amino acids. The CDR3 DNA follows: TGCAGTGCTAGCACCGCCTCAGGGGCTTTCTTT. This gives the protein CSASTASGAFF.

The CDR3 sequence: CASSFSLYSEAFF. The CDR3 DNA follows: TGTGCCAGCAGTTTTAGCCTATATAGTGAAGCTTTCTTT. The chain joins TRBV28 to TRBJ1-1; no definite D call. V was cut by 3 bases and J by 7 bases, with 12 bases left in between. Germline CDR1 is MDHEN and CDR2 is SYDVKM. The CDR3 spans 13 residues.

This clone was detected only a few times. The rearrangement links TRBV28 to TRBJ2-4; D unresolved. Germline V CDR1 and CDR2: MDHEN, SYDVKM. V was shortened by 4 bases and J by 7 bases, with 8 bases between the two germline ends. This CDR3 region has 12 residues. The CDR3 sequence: CASSSMGNIQYF. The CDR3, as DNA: TGTGCCAGCAGTTCGATGGGCAACATTCAGTACTTC. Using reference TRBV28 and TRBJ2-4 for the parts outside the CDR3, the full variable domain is DVKVTQSSRYLVKRTGEKVFLECVQDMDHENMFWYRQDPGLGLRLIYFSYDVKMKEKGDIPEGYSVSREKKERFSLILESASTNQTSMYLCASSSMGNIQYFGAGTRLSVL.

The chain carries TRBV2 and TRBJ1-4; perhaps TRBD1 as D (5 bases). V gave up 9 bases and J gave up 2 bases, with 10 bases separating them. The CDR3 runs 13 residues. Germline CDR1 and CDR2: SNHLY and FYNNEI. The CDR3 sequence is CASSDITNEKLFF. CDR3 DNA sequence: TGTGCCAGTTCGGACATTACTAATGAAAAACTGTTTTTT.

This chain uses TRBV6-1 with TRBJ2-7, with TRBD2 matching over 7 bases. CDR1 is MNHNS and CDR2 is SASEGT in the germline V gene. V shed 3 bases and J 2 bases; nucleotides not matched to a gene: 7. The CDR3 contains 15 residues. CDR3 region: CASSDTQRGAYEQYF. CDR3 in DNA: TGTGCCAGCAGTGATACCCAGCGGGGCGCCTACGAGCAGTACTTC.

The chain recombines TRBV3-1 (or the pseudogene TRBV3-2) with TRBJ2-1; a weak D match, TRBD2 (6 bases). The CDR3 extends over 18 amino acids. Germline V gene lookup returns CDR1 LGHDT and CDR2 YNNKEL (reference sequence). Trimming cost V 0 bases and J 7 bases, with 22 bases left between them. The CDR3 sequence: CASSQDLLAGWKANEQFF. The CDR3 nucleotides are TGTGCCAGCAGCCAAGATCTTTTGGCGGGATGGAAGGCAAATGAGCAGTTCTTC.